These 30 T cell receptor beta chains came from one sample sequenced in a study of T-cell memory formation after mild COVID-19. One entry per CDR3 protein, called by TCRdb with MiXCR from the 5' RACE reads. The sample holds hundreds of thousands of distinct CDR3 sequences, 15% to 20% seen once. Sequenced: PBMCs or a T cell subset sorted from them (not recorded which). These receptors were collected from an adult woman who had mild COVID-19 (a few samples of this study predate the infection). Cell type and time point are not known.

The V and J genes are TRBV5-4 and TRBJ2-1; 9 nucleotides agree with TRBD1. CDR3 length equals 15 residues. With V trimmed by 4 bases and J by 2 bases, 4 bases remained unmatched. The germline gives CDR1 SGHNT, CDR2 YYREEE (reference sequence). The CDR3 DNA follows: TGTGCCAGCAGCGTCGGGACAGGGACCTACAATGAGCAGTTCTTC. Translating it yields CASSVGTGTYNEQFF.

The chain recombines TRBV7-9 with TRBJ2-5, with D perhaps TRBD1 (6 bases). The germline V gene encodes CDR1 SEHNR and CDR2 FQNEAQ (reference sequence). V lost 4 bases to trimming and J lost 5 bases, with 23 bases between them. There are 17 residues in the CDR3. In nucleotides, the CDR3 is TGTGCCAGCAGCTCTGCCCCAGGGACACTGGAAGCGGAGACCCAGTACTTC. Amino acids: CASSSAPGTLEAETQYF.

This clonotype has more than one count but fewer than ten. The chain carries TRBV5-1 and TRBJ1-1; 7 positions match TRBD1. This CDR3 is 14 amino acids long. Germline CDR1 and CDR2: SGHRS and YFSETQ. V dropped 4 bases and J dropped 5; count of bases not matched to a gene: 8. CDR3 DNA: TGCGCCAGCAGCATGACAGGGTCAGGGACTGAAGCTTTCTTT. Its translation is CASSMTGSGTEAFF.

The chain links TRBV20-1 to TRBJ2-3, with D perhaps matching TRBD2 (5 bases). The CDR3 spans 13 residues. Trimming removed 6 bases from V and 6 bases from J, with 16 bases in between. From germline, CDR1 is DFQATT and CDR2 SNEGSKA (reference sequence). CDR3 amino acids: CSAFPGGPDTQYF. CDR3 bases: TGCAGTGCCTTCCCTGGCGGGCCGGATACGCAGTATTTT.

As regards this clonotype: One end of the junction is discordant with germline, which a read error may explain. The chain is built from TRBV29-1 and TRBJ1-2; 10 bases agree with TRBD1. CDR3 size: 14 residues. Germline assignment: CDR1 SQVTM and CDR2 ANQGSEA. The CDR3 spells CSVEGQGEGYGYTF. The CDR3 bases are TGCAGCGTAGAAGGACAGGGGGAGGGCTATGGCTACACCTTC.

CDR3 bases: TGCGCCAGCAGCTTGGACCAGGTTAAGGACTGGGGGTTGAGCACTGAAGCTTTCTTT. Translated, it gives CASSLDQVKDWGLSTEAFF. The chain employs TRBV5-1 and TRBJ1-1, with a possible D match to TRBD1 (5 bases). This CDR3 region has 19 residues. Germline values: CDR1 SGHRS, CDR2 YFSETQ. Trimming took off 0 bases at V and 4 bases at J, with 25 bases between the two ends.

The chain carries TRBV11-2 and TRBJ2-3; TRBD1 aligns across 7 bases. Germline CDR1 is SGHAT and CDR2 is FQNNGV. J gave up 2 bases and V 2 bases, and 10 bases lay outside the gene matches. The CDR3 spans 17 residues. Here the CDR3 reads CASSLQKQGLYTDTQYF. CDR3 DNA sequence: TGTGCCAGCAGCTTACAAAAACAGGGGTTATACACAGATACGCAGTATTTT.

This clonotype was counted a few times. The chain links TRBV12-3 or TRBV12-4 to TRBJ1-1, with no clear D. This CDR3 comprises 16 residues. V was trimmed by 2 bases and J by 1 base, leaving 14 bases between them. This chain's CDR3 is CASSLTPQASNTEAFF. The CDR3 region has the DNA TGTGCCAGCAGTTTAACCCCGCAGGCATCGAACACTGAAGCTTTCTTT.

V and J are TRBV19 and TRBJ2-1; no clear D gene. The CDR3 loop spans 13 amino acids. The V end was cut by 3 bases, the J end by 9 bases, with 12 bases between. Germline V lookup: CDR1 LNHDA, CDR2 SQIVND (reference sequence). CDR3 DNA sequence: TGTGCCAGTAGTATCCGCGACGTCGGTGAGCAGTTCTTC. It yields the protein CASSIRDVGEQFF. The whole variable domain, filled in from reference TRBV19 and TRBJ2-1, reads DGGITQSPKYLFRKEGQNVTLSCEQNLNHDAMYWYRQDPGQGLRLIYYSQIVNDFQKGDIAEGYSVSREKKESFPLTVTSAQKNPTAFYLCASSIRDVGEQFFGPGTRLTVL.

The V call is TRBV6-6, the J call TRBJ2-7, with unresolved D. With 0 bases removed from V and 3 bases from J, the gap between germline ends came to 9 bases. Germline V gene data show CDR1 as MNHNY and CDR2 as SVGAGI (reference sequence). This CDR3 is 14 amino acids long. CDR3 sequence: CASSYSSRVYEQYF. CDR3 DNA sequence: TGTGCCAGCAGTTACTCGAGTAGGGTCTACGAGCAGTACTTC.

The chain links TRBV5-8 to TRBJ2-1; no firm D call. Deletions cut 4 bases from V and 0 bases from J, with 11 bases between. Per the germline V gene, CDR1 is SGHTS and CDR2 is YDEGEE. The CDR3 spans 15 residues. The CDR3 reads CASSPGRPSYNEQFF. The CDR3 DNA is TGTGCCAGCAGCCCCGGCAGACCCTCCTACAATGAGCAGTTCTTC.

The chain is built from TRBV7-3 and TRBJ1-1, with D possibly matching TRBD1 (5 bases). Trimming took off 5 bases at V and 6 bases at J, with 13 bases between the two ends. Germline V gene lookup returns CDR1 SGHTA and CDR2 FQGTGA. The CDR3 contains 13 residues. The CDR3 region has the DNA TGTGCCAGCAGCCGGACCAGGGTCGCTGAAGCTTTCTTT. The encoded protein is CASSRTRVAEAFF.

The chain links TRBV7-9 to TRBJ2-3, with TRBD2 matching over 9 bases. This CDR3 spans 15 amino acids. From germline, CDR1 is SEHNR and CDR2 FQNEAQ (reference sequence). V trimming: 1 base; J trimming: 5 bases; junction bases outside the gene matches: 4. DNA for the CDR3: TGTGCCAGCAGCTTAGTTGGAGCGGGAGGAGATACGCAGTATTTT. Amino acids: CASSLVGAGGDTQYF.

The chain employs TRBV5-6 and TRBJ1-1; 11 bases align to TRBD1. This CDR3 has 14 amino acids. Losses at the gene ends were 4 bases for V and 7 bases for J; bases not matched to a gene: 6. Germline CDR1 reads SGHDT; CDR2 reads YYEEEE. CDR3 DNA sequence: TGTGCCAGCAGCCCGGACAGGGGGCGGATTGAAGCTTTCTTT. Amino acids: CASSPDRGRIEAFF.

The V and J genes are TRBV6-5 and TRBJ2-3; 9 bases fit TRBD2. CDR3 size: 16 residues. Looked up from germline, CDR1 is MNHEY and CDR2 is SVGAGI. Losses at the gene ends were 5 bases for V and 2 bases for J; bases not matched to a gene: 8. CDR3 DNA sequence: TGTGCCAGCAGTACCATTGGCGGGGGGGCCACAGATACGCAGTATTTT. Protein: CASSTIGGGATDTQYF.

This clonotype was detected many times. J is TRBJ2-1 and V is TRBV5-1; D might be TRBD1 or TRBD2, each matching 5 bases. Trimming left V 1 base short and J 7 bases short, with 24 bases between. The CDR3 sequence is 18 residues long. Germline assignment: CDR1 SGHRS and CDR2 YFSETQ. This CDR3 reads CASSLRPRQLPEGNEQFF. The DNA for the CDR3 is TGCGCCAGCAGCTTGAGGCCTAGACAACTCCCCGAGGGGAATGAGCAGTTCTTC.

The rearrangement links TRBV30 to TRBJ2-7; 7 bases fit TRBD1. Per the germline V gene, CDR1 is GTSNPN and CDR2 is SVGIG (reference sequence). V gave up 3 bases and J gave up 2 bases; unmatched junction bases: 7. This CDR3 is built from 14 residues. CDR3 protein: CAWRARGRTYEQYF. In DNA, the CDR3 is TGTGCCTGGAGGGCAAGGGGGCGAACCTACGAGCAGTACTTC. Complete variable domain (other parts from reference TRBV30 and TRBJ2-7): SQTIHQWPATLVQPVGSPLSLECTVEGTSNPNLYWYRQAAGRGLQLLFYSVGIGQISSEVPQNLSASRPQDRQFILSSKKLLLSDSGFYLCAWRARGRTYEQYFGPGTRLTVT.

The rearrangement uses TRBV7-9 and TRBJ1-2; 8 bases map to TRBD1. Unmatched junction bases numbered 5, after V lost 5 bases and J lost 3 bases. The CDR3 length is 14 residues. CDR1 and CDR2 from the germline V gene are SEHNR and FQNEAQ (reference sequence). The CDR3 region has the DNA TGTGCCAGCAGCACGACGGGACAGGACTATGGCTACACCTTC. It yields the protein CASSTTGQDYGYTF.

The gene calls are TRBV15 and TRBJ1-3, with 7 bases matching TRBD1. The CDR3 length is 14 residues. V gave up 4 bases and J gave up 1 base; unmatched junction bases: 1. The germline gives CDR1 LNHNV, CDR2 YYDKDF (reference sequence). CDR3 residues: CATSTGGSGNTIYF. Here the CDR3 DNA reads TGTGCCACCAGCACAGGGGGGTCTGGAAACACCATATATTTT.

This clonotype appeared once. CDR3 sequence: CASSLFRGPMNTEAFF. CDR3 in DNA: TGCGCCAGCAGCTTATTCAGGGGACCTATGAACACTGAAGCTTTCTTT. The chain recombines TRBV5-1 with TRBJ1-1, with D perhaps TRBD1 (6 bases). The CDR3 loop spans 16 amino acids. Trimming removed 2 bases at V and 0 bases at J, with 14 bases between. Germline CDR1 SGHRS, CDR2 YFSETQ.

This clonotype was counted a few times. V is TRBV20-1 and J is TRBJ1-5; D is ambiguous. Trimming pared 0 bases from V and 4 bases from J, leaving 13 bases between. From germline, CDR1 is DFQATT and CDR2 SNEGSKA (reference sequence). This CDR3 has 15 residues. This chain's CDR3 is CSARDIGQINQPQHF. In DNA, the CDR3 is TGCAGTGCTAGAGATATCGGCCAGATTAATCAGCCCCAGCATTTT.

This clonotype was observed many times. CDR3: CASTDRGLNEQFF. In DNA, the CDR3 is TGTGCCAGCACCGACAGGGGGCTGAATGAGCAGTTCTTC. The chain has TRBV12-3 or TRBV12-4 and TRBJ2-1; 10 bases are shared with TRBD1. This CDR3 contains 13 residues. Trimming took 7 bases from V and 7 from J; bases not matched to a gene: 4.

The V and J genes are TRBV5-1 and TRBJ2-6, with D tentatively TRBD2 (6 bases). V was shortened by 6 bases and J by 4 bases, with 11 bases between the two germline ends. Looked up from germline, CDR1 is SGHRS and CDR2 is YFSETQ. The CDR3 loop spans 14 amino acids. The CDR3: CASNRGSGANVLTF. The CDR3 DNA is TGCGCCAGCAACCGGGGGTCCGGGGCCAACGTCCTGACTTTC. Based on the CDR3 plus reference TRBV5-1 and TRBJ2-6, the full variable domain is KAGVTQTPRYLIKTRGQQVTLSCSPISGHRSVSWYQQTPGQGLQFLFEYFSETQRNKGNFPGRFSGRQFSNSRSEMNVSTLELGDSALYLCASNRGSGANVLTFGAGSRLTVL.

The chain has TRBV9 and TRBJ2-6; possibly TRBD1 for D (6 bases). This CDR3 has 17 amino acids. Germline-derived CDR1 and CDR2 are SGDLS and YYNGEE. Deletions cut 0 bases from V and 3 bases from J, with 13 bases between. This CDR3 is CASSVVPTGFGANVLTF. The CDR3 DNA sequence: TGTGCCAGCAGCGTAGTTCCCACAGGGTTTGGGGCCAACGTCCTGACTTTC.

In its sample, this clonotype was seen many times. The rearrangement joins TRBV5-6 to TRBJ2-7, with a weak D call TRBD1 (5 bases). This CDR3 spans 13 amino acids. Trimming cost V 2 bases and J 6 bases, with 12 bases left between them. Germline CDR1 and CDR2: SGHDT and YYEEEE. The CDR3 region has the DNA TGTGCCAGCAGCTTAAATCAGGGTGCCGAGCAGTACTTC. It translates to CASSLNQGAEQYF.

The rearrangement uses TRBV12-3 or TRBV12-4 and TRBJ1-6, with D unclear. The V and J ends lost 3 bases and 5 bases respectively, with 11 bases between them. CDR3 length equals 15 residues. CDR3 bases: TGTGCCAGCAGTTTTCAGTCAGGCCATAATTCACCCCTCCACTTT. This sequence encodes CASSFQSGHNSPLHF.

The chain employs TRBV7-9 and TRBJ2-5; D is perhaps TRBD2 (5 bases). V was pared by 5 bases and J by 5 bases, with 15 bases between. CDR3 size: 14 residues. The germline gives CDR1 SEHNR, CDR2 FQNEAQ (reference sequence). DNA of the CDR3: TGTGCCAGCAGCGATATTCTCGAGGGTGAGACCCAGTACTTC. Protein: CASSDILEGETQYF. The full variable domain, in which reference TRBV7-9 and TRBJ2-5 provide the parts outside the CDR3, is DTGVSQNPRHKITKRGQNVTFRCDPISEHNRLYWYRQTLGQGPEFLTYFQNEAQLEKSRLLSDRFSAERPKGSFSTLEIQRTEQGDSAMYLCASSDILEGETQYFGPGTRLLVL.

This clonotype showed up just a few times. The rearrangement uses TRBV5-6 and TRBJ1-2; 7 nucleotides match TRBD1. The CDR3 extends over 13 amino acids. The trim removed 3 bases at V and 6 bases at J, leaving 5 bases unmatched. CDR1 is SGHDT, CDR2 YYEEEE, per germline. CDR3 amino acids: CASSSTTGNGYTF. CDR3 in DNA: TGTGCCAGCAGCTCGACGACAGGGAATGGCTACACCTTC.

In its sample, this clonotype was seen a few times. The chain carries TRBV11-1 and TRBJ2-1, with TRBD2 as a possible D gene (5 bases). With 4 bases removed from V and 2 bases from J, the gap between germline ends came to 15 bases. Looked up from germline, CDR1 is SGHAT and CDR2 is FQDESV (reference sequence). The CDR3 is 16 residues long. CDR3 sequence (DNA): TGTGCCAGCAGCTCCTCGAGGAGCGGAACCTACAATGAGCAGTTCTTC. Translation: CASSSSRSGTYNEQFF.

This clonotype occurred a few times. This chain connects TRBV4-2 to TRBJ2-7; 14 positions agree with TRBD2. The CDR3 totals 14 residues. Germline V CDR1 and CDR2: LGHNA, YNFKEQ. Trimming removed 4 bases from V and 7 bases from J; junction bases left unmatched: 3. The chain's CDR3 is CASSPRLAGGEQYF. The CDR3 nucleotides read TGTGCCAGCAGCCCGAGACTAGCGGGGGGGGAGCAGTACTTC.